Reported below is one T cell receptor beta chain. Profiled with immunoSEQ multiplex PCR; TCRdb holds only in-frame clones, not every one. The data contain tens of thousands of clones, around 88% of them singletons. The V gene lost 6 bases and the J gene lost 1 base, with 6 bases spanning the gap. The germline V gene has CDR1 GTSNPN and CDR2 SVGIG (reference sequence). The CDR3 is made up of 11 amino acids. This sample is part of a study of blood T cell repertoires in COVID-19. Study in general: The study drew acute and convalescent COVID-19 samples from the United States, Italy and Spain.

The sequence derives from an elderly woman with acute or convalescent COVID-19. The chain couples TRBV30 to TRBJ1-1, with D unresolved. What was sequenced was peripheral blood. In nucleotides, the CDR3 is TGTGCCTGTCCGGGGAACACTGAAGCTTTCTTT. Protein: CACPGNTEAFF.